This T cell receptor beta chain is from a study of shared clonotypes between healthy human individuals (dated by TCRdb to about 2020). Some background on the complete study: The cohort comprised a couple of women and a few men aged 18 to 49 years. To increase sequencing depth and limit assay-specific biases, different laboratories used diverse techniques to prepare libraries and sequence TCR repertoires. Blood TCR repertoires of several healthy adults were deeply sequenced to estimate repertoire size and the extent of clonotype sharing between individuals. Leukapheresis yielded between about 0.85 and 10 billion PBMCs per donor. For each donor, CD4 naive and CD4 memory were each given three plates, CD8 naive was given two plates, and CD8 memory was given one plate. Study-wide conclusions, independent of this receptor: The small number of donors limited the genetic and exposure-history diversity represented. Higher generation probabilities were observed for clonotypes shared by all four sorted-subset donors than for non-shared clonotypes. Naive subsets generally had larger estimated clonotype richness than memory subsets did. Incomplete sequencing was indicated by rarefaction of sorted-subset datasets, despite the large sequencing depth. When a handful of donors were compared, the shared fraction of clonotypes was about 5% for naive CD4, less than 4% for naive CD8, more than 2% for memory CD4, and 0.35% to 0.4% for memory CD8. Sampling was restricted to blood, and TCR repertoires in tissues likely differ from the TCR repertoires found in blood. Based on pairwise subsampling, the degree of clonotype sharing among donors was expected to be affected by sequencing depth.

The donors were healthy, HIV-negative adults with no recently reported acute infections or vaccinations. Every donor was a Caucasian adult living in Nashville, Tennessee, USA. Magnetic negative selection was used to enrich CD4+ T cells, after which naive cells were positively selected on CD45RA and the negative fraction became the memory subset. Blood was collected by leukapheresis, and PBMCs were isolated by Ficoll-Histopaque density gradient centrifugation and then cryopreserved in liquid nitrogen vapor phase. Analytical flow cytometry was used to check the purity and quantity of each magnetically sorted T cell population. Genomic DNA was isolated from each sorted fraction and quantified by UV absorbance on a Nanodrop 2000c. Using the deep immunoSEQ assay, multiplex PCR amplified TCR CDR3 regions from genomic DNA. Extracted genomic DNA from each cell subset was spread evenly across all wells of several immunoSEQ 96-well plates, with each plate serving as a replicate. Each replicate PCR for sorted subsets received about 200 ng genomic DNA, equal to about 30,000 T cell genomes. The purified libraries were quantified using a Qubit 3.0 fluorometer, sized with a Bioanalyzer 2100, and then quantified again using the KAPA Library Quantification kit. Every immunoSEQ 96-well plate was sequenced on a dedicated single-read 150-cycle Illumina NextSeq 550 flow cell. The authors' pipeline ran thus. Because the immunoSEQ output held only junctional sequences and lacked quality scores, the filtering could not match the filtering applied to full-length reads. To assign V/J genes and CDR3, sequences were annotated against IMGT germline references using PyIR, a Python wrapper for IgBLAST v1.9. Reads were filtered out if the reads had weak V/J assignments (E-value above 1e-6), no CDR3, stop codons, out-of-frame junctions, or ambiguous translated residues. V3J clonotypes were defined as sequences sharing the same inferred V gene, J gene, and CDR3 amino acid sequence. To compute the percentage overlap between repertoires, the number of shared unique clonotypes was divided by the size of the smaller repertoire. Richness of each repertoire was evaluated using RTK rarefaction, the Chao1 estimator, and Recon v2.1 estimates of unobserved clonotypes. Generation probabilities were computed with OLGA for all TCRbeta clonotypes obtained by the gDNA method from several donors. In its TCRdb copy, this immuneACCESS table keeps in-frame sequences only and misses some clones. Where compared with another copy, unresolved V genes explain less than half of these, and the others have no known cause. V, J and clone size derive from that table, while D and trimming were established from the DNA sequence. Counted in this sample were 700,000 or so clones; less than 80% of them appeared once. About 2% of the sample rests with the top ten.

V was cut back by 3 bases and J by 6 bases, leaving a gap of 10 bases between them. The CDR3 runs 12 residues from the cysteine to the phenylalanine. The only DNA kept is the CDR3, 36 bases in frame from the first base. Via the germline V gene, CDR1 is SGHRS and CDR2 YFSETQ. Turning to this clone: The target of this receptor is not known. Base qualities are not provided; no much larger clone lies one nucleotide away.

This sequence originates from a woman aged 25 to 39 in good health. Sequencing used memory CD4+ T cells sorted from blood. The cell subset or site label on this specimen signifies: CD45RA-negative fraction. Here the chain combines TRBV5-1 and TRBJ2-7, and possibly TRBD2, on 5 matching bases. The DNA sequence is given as TGCGCCAGCAGCTCTGGAGGAGGCGAGCAGTACTTC. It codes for CASSSGGGEQYF.